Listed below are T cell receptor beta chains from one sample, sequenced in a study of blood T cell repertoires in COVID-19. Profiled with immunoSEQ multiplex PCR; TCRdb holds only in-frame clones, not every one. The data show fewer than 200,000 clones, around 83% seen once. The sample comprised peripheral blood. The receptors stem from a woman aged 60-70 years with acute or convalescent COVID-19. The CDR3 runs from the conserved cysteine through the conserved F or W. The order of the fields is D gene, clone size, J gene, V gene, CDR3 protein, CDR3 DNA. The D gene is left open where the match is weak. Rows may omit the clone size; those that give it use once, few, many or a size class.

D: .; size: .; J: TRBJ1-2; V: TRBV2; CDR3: CASAGSWVDGYTF; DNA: TGTGCCAGCGCGGGATCTTGGGTGGATGGCTACACCTTC
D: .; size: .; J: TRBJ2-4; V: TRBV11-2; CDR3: CASSPSPPEGGNIQYF; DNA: TGTGCCAGCAGCCCGAGCCCCCCAGAGGGCGGAAACATTCAGTACTTC
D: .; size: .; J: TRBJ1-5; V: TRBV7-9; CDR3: CASSLGHSINQPQHF; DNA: TGTGCCAGCAGCTTAGGTCATAGTATCAATCAGCCCCAGCATTTT
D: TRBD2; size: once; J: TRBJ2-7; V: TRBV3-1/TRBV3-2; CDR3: CASSQGLVLISESEQYF; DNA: TGTGCCAGCAGTCAAGGACTAGTTCTCATTAGCGAATCCGAGCAGTACTTC
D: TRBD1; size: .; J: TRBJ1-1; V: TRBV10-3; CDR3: CAIRGGQGAVYAEAFF; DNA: TGTGCCATCAGGGGGGGACAGGGGGCGGTATACGCTGAAGCTTTCTTT
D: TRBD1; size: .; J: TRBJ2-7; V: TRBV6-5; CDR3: CASTWDRGYEQYF; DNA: TGTGCCAGCACTTGGGACAGGGGATACGAGCAGTACTTC
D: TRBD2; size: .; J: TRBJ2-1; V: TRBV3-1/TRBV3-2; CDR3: CASSFMTSRGDNEQFF; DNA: TGTGCCAGCAGCTTCATGACTAGCCGGGGAGACAATGAGCAGTTCTTC
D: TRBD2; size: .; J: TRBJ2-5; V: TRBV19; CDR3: CASSPLGTSQETQYF; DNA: TGTGCCAGTAGTCCGTTGGGGACTAGCCAAGAGACCCAGTACTTC
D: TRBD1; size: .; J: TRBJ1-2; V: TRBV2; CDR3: CASRSGTGATYGYTF; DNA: TGTGCCAGCAGGAGTGGGACAGGGGCGACCTATGGCTACACCTTC
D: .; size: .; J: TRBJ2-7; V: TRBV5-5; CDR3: CASSGGASYEQYF; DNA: TGTGCCAGCTCAGGAGGGGCCTCCTACGAGCAGTACTTC
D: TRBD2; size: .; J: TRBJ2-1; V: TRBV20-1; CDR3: CSALRGVQFF; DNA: TGCAGTGCTTTGCGGGGGGTCCAGTTCTTC
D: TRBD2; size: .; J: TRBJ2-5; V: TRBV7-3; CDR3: CASSLQAGGTGGPQYF; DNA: TGTGCCAGCAGCTTACAAGCGGGAGGCACTGGTGGGCCCCAGTACTTC
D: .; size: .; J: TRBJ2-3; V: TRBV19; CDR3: CASSGGGMADTQYF; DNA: TGTGCCAGTAGCGGAGGGGGCATGGCAGATACGCAGTATTTT
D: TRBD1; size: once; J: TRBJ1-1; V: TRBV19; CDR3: CASTPDRGYTEAFF; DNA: TGTGCCAGTACTCCCGACAGGGGGTACACTGAAGCTTTCTTT
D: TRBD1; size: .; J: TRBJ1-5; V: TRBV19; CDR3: CASSDRVQPQHF; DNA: TGTGCCAGTAGTGACAGGGTACAGCCCCAGCATTTT
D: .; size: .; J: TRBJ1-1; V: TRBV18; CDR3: CASSPAAGTEAFF; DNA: TGTGCCAGCTCACCGGCAGCGGGCACTGAAGCTTTCTTT
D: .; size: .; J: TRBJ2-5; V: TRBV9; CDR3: CASSVGLAETQYF; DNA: TGTGCCAGCAGCGTAGGCCTAGCCGAGACCCAGTACTTC
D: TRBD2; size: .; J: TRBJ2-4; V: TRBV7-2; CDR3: CASSPEGTTRNIQYF; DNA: TGTGCCAGCAGCCCAGAGGGGACTACCCGGAACATTCAGTACTTC
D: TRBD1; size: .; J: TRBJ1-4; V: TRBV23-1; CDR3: CASSQTFRGTGRGNEKLFF; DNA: TGCGCCAGCAGTCAAACCTTTAGGGGGACAGGGAGAGGTAATGAAAAACTGTTTTTT
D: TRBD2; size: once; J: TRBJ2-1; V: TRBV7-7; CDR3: CASSLLAGSYNEQFF; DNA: TGTGCTAGCAGCTTACTAGCGGGCTCCTACAATGAGCAGTTCTTC
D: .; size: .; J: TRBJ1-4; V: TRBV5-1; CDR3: CASRLGRGEKLFF; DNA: TGCGCCAGCAGACTGGGTCGGGGTGAAAAACTGTTTTTT
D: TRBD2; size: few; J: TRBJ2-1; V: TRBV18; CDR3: CASSSGTSGSETKFF; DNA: TGTGCCAGCTCGTCCGGGACTAGCGGGAGTGAGACGAAGTTCTTC
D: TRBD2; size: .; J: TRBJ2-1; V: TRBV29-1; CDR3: CSVGVLAGIYNEQFF; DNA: TGCAGCGTGGGAGTACTAGCGGGGATCTACAATGAGCAGTTCTTC
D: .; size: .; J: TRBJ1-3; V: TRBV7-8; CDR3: CASSLDTSSGNTIYF; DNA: TGTGCCAGCAGCCTGGACACGAGCTCTGGAAACACCATATATTTT
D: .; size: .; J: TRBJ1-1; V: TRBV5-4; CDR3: CASSLPLANTEAFF; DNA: TGTGCCAGCAGCTTGCCGTTGGCGAACACTGAAGCTTTCTTT
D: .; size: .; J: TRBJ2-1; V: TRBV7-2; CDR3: CASSLPTSRIEQFF; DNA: TGTGCCAGCAGCTTACCCACTAGCCGGATTGAGCAGTTCTTC
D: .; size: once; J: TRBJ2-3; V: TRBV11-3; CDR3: CASSSGRSTDTQYF; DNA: TGTGCCAGCAGCTCCGGCAGGTCCACAGATACGCAGTATTTT
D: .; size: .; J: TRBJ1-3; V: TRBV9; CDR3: CASSVGDTLSVGNTIYF; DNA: TGTGCCAGCAGCGTAGGGGACACCCTGTCGGTTGGAAACACCATATATTTT
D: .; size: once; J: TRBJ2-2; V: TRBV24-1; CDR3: CATSGGGGLLTGELFF; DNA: TGTGCCACCAGTGGAGGAGGAGGGCTTTTAACCGGGGAGCTGTTTTTT
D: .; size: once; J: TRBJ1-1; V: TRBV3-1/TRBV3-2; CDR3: CASSSLSGETEAFF; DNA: TGTGCCAGCAGCTCCCTCAGTGGGGAGACTGAAGCTTTCTTT
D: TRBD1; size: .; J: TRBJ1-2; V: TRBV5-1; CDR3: CASSLSGQDHGYTF; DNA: TGCGCCAGCAGCTTGAGCGGACAGGATCATGGCTACACCTTC
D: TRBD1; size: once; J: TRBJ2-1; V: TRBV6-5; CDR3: CASSGQGVGGEQFF; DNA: TGTGCCAGCAGCGGGCAGGGGGTGGGCGGTGAGCAGTTCTTC